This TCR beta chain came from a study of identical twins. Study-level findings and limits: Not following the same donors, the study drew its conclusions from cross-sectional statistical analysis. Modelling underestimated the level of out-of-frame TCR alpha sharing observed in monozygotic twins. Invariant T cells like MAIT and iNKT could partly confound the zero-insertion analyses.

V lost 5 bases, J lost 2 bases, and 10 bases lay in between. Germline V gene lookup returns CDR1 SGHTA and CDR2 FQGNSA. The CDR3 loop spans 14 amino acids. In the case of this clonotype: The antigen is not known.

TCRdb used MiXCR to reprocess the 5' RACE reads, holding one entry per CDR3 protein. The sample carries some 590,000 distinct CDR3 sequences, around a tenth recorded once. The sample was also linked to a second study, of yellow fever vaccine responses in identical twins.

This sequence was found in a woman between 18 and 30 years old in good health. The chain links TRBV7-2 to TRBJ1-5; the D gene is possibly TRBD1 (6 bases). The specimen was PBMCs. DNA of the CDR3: TGTGCCAGCAGCATGGACAGAGGCAATCAGCCCCAGCATTTT. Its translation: CASSMDRGNQPQHF. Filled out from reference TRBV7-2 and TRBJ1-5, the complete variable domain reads GAGVSQSPSNKVTEKGKDVELRCDPISGHTALYWYRQSLGQGLEFLIYFQGNSAPDKSGLPSDRFSAERTGGSVSTLTIQRTQQEDSAVYLCASSMDRGNQPQHFGDGTRLSIL.